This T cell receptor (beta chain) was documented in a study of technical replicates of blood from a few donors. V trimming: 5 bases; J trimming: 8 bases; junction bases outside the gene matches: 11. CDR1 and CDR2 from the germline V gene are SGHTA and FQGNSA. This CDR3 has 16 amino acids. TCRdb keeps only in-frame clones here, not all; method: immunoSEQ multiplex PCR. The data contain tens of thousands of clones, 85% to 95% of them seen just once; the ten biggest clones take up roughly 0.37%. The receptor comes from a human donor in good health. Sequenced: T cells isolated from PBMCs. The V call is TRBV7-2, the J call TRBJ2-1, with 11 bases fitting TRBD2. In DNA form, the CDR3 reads TGTGCCAGCAGCCCCGAGTTACTAGCGGGAGTAGATGAGCAGTTCTTC. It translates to CASSPELLAGVDEQFF.